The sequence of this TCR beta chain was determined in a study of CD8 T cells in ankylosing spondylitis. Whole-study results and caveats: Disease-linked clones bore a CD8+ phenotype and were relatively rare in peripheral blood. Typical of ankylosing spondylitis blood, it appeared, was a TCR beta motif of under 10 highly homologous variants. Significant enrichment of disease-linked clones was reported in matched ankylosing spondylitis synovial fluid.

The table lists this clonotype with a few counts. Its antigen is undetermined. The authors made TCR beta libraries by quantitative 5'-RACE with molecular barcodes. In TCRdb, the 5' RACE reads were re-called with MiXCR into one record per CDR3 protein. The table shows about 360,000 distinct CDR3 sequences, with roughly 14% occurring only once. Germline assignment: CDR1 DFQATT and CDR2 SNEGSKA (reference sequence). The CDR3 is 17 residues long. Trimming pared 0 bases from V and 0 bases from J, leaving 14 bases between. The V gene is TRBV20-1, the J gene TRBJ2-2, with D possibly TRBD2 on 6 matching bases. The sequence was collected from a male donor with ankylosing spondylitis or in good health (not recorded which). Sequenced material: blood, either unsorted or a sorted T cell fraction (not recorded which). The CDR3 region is CSARDNRRGTNTGELFF. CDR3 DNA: TGCAGTGCTAGAGATAATAGGAGGGGTACGAACACCGGGGAGCTGTTTTTT.